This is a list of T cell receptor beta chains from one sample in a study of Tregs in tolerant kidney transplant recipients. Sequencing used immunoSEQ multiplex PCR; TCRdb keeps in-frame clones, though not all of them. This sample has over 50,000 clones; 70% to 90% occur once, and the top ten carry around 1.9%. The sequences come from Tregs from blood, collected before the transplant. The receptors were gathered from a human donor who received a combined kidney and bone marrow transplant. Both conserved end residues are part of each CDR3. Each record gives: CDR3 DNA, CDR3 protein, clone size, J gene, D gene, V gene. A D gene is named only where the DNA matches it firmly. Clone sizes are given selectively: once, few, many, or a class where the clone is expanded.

DNA: TGTGCCAGCTCAATCACCCGACTAGCGGGAGGAGACTACGAGCAGTACTTC
CDR3: CASSITRLAGGDYEQYF
size: NA
J: TRBJ2-7
D: TRBD2
V: TRBV18

DNA: TGTGCCAGCAGTGAAGAACTAGCGGGCGGATTCACAGATACGCAGTATTTT
CDR3: CASSEELAGGFTDTQYF
size: NA
J: TRBJ2-3
D: TRBD2
V: TRBV6-1

DNA: TGTGCCAGCACAGGGGGGCAAGATACGCAGTATTTT
CDR3: CASTGGQDTQYF
size: NA
J: TRBJ2-3
D: NA
V: TRBV6-5

DNA: TGTGCCAGCAGGCTCAGTGAAAAACTGTTTTTT
CDR3: CASRLSEKLFF
size: once
J: TRBJ1-4
D: NA
V: TRBV6-5

DNA: TGTGCCAGCAGCGGAAATAGCGGGAGGGTGCAAGAGACCCAGTACTTC
CDR3: CASSGNSGRVQETQYF
size: NA
J: TRBJ2-5
D: TRBD2
V: TRBV7-6

DNA: TGTGCCAGCAGTAGGCAGGGGGCGCCTAACTACGAGCAGTACTTC
CDR3: CASSRQGAPNYEQYF
size: NA
J: TRBJ2-7
D: TRBD1
V: TRBV7-2

DNA: TGTGCCAGCAGCTTAAGGGATGGCGGAGTCGAGCAGTTCTTC
CDR3: CASSLRDGGVEQFF
size: NA
J: TRBJ2-1
D: NA
V: TRBV11-2

DNA: TGTGCCACCAGCACGACCCCTCTGGAGGAAAAACTGTTTTTT
CDR3: CATSTTPLEEKLFF
size: NA
J: TRBJ1-4
D: NA
V: TRBV15

DNA: TGTGCCACCAGCAGAGGGGGAACTAGCGATCGGCACATTCAGTACTTC
CDR3: CATSRGGTSDRHIQYF
size: NA
J: TRBJ2-4
D: TRBD2
V: TRBV15

DNA: TGTGCCTGGAGGTCGGGACTAGCGGCGAACACCGGGGAGCTGTTTTTT
CDR3: CAWRSGLAANTGELFF
size: few
J: TRBJ2-2
D: TRBD2
V: TRBV30

DNA: TGCGCCAGCAGATCGGACAGGGTTGGGCAAGAGACCCAGTACTTC
CDR3: CASRSDRVGQETQYF
size: few
J: TRBJ2-5
D: TRBD1
V: TRBV10-2

DNA: TGTGCCAGCAGCGGGGATCCCGGGAAAAATGTGGAGACCCAGTACTTC
CDR3: CASSGDPGKNVETQYF
size: NA
J: TRBJ2-5
D: NA
V: TRBV9

DNA: TGTGCCAGCAGCCGGGACCTATTCTCTGGAAACACCATATATTTT
CDR3: CASSRDLFSGNTIYF
size: few
J: TRBJ1-3
D: NA
V: TRBV14

DNA: TGTGCCAGCAGCGAACGGGGGCGCAGGCCTCGGAACACTGAAGCTTTCTTT
CDR3: CASSERGRRPRNTEAFF
size: NA
J: TRBJ1-1
D: NA
V: TRBV21-1

DNA: TGTGCCAGTAGTATAAGCAGGGGATCGAACACTGAAGCTTTCTTT
CDR3: CASSISRGSNTEAFF
size: NA
J: TRBJ1-1
D: NA
V: TRBV19

DNA: TGTGCCAGCAGTCCACTATGGACGGGACAGGGTTTAATTCGGGCCAAGCAGTTCTTC
CDR3: CASSPLWTGQGLIRAKQFF
size: few
J: TRBJ2-1
D: TRBD1
V: TRBV27

DNA: TGTGCCAGCAGCAGAACGGGTGGAAGCAATCAGCCCCAGCATTTT
CDR3: CASSRTGGSNQPQHF
size: NA
J: TRBJ1-5
D: NA
V: TRBV6-1

DNA: TGTGCCAGTAGTATCTCGGACAGGGGATTTAACTATGGCTACACCTTC
CDR3: CASSISDRGFNYGYTF
size: NA
J: TRBJ1-2
D: TRBD1
V: TRBV19